What follows are 31 T cell receptor beta chains derived from one specimen sequenced in a study of blood T cell repertoires in COVID-19. Here immunoSEQ multiplex PCR was the method, and the copy in TCRdb shows in-frame clones only, minus some. The table lists a few hundred thousand clones, about 82% of them singletons. Sequenced input: peripheral blood. The receptors were sampled from a woman between 45 and 60 years old with acute or convalescent COVID-19.

The V gene is TRBV27, the J gene TRBJ1-1; the D gene is possibly TRBD1 (5 bases). This CDR3 region has 16 residues. Germline CDR1 MNHEY, CDR2 SMNVEV (reference sequence). Trimming stripped 5 bases from V and 2 bases from J, with 18 bases between. The CDR3 loop is CASSLTPGYGNTEAFF. CDR3 in DNA: TGTGCCAGCAGTCTTACCCCAGGGTATGGAAACACTGAAGCTTTCTTT.

The chain uses TRBV29-1 and TRBJ2-1; 7 positions match TRBD1. CDR1 and CDR2 (germline): SQVTM, ANQGSEA. Germline trimming cut 3 bases from V and 9 bases from J; bases unmatched to any gene: 2. The CDR3 has 11 amino acids. The CDR3 spells CSVEGQLEQFF. The CDR3 DNA reads TGCAGCGTTGAGGGACAGCTTGAGCAGTTCTTC.

The rearrangement links TRBV6-1 to TRBJ1-1; D remains ambiguous. Trimming cost V 3 bases and J 1 base, with 9 bases left between them. In germline, CDR1 is MNHNS, CDR2 SASEGT. The CDR3 contains 14 residues. CDR3 region: CASSENRQNTEAFF. The CDR3 region has the DNA TGTGCCAGCAGTGAGAACAGACAGAACACTGAAGCTTTCTTT.

In this sample, this clone turned up a few times. The gene calls are TRBV7-6 and TRBJ2-5, with 7 bases lining up with TRBD2. Trimming removed 3 bases from V and 1 base from J; junction bases left unmatched: 5. Germline loops: CDR1 SGHVS, CDR2 FNYEAQ. The CDR3 is 15 residues long. This CDR3 reads CASSFGGNLQETQYF. The CDR3 region has the DNA TGTGCCAGCAGCTTCGGGGGGAACCTCCAAGAGACCCAGTACTTC.

V and J are TRBV5-1 and TRBJ2-5; 7 bases align to TRBD1. Losses at the gene ends were 0 bases for V and 2 bases for J; bases not matched to a gene: 7. Looked up from germline, CDR1 is SGHRS and CDR2 is YFSETQ. This CDR3 is built from 16 residues. The CDR3 loop reads CASSLGTGTAQETQYF. The CDR3 nucleotides read TGCGCCAGCAGCTTGGGGACCGGGACAGCACAAGAGACCCAGTACTTC.

The V call is TRBV24-1, the J call TRBJ2-5; 7 nucleotides match TRBD1. CDR1 and CDR2 from the germline V gene are KGHDR and SFDVKD. J was trimmed by 4 bases and V by 4 bases; bases with no gene match: 5. This CDR3 is built from 14 residues. CDR3 sequence (DNA): TGTGCCACCAGTGACCTGGACAGGCCAGAGACCCAGTACTTC. Its translation is CATSDLDRPETQYF.

The chain combines TRBV24-1 with TRBJ2-1; 7 positions match TRBD2. The V and J ends lost 4 bases and 8 bases, in that order; junction bases with no gene match: 19. Germline values: CDR1 KGHDR, CDR2 SFDVKD. The CDR3 has 18 amino acids. CDR3 in amino acids: CATSDPTSAGLSSDEQFF. Written as DNA, the CDR3 is TGTGCCACCAGTGACCCTACTAGCGCTGGCTTAAGCAGCGATGAGCAGTTCTTC.

The V and J genes are TRBV6-5 and TRBJ2-3; D is perhaps TRBD2 (6 bases). This CDR3 is built from 13 residues. The germline CDR1 and CDR2 sequences are MNHEY and SVGAGI. Trimming removed 6 bases from V and 0 bases from J, with 7 bases in between. The CDR3 nucleotides read TGTGCCAGCAGCCGGGAGAGCACAGATACGCAGTATTTT. It is translated as CASSRESTDTQYF.

The rearrangement links TRBV15 to TRBJ2-5; 9 bases line up with TRBD1. The CDR3 is 17 residues long. Germline-derived CDR1 and CDR2 are LNHNV and YYDKDF (reference sequence). V lost 0 bases, J lost 3 bases, and 8 bases stayed unmatched. CDR3 in amino acids: CATSRDKKGQGEETQYF. CDR3 DNA: TGTGCCACCAGCAGAGATAAGAAGGGACAGGGAGAAGAGACCCAGTACTTC. Variable domain in full (rest from reference TRBV15 and TRBJ2-5): DAMVIQNPRYQVTQFGKPVTLSCSQTLNHNVMYWYQQKSSQAPKLLFHYYDKDFNNEADTPDNFQSRRPNTSFCFLDIRSPGLGDTAMYLCATSRDKKGQGEETQYFGPGTRLLVL.

On this clone itself: This specimen includes other DNA sequences encoding the same CDR3. This chain connects TRBV7-3 to TRBJ1-1; D call uncertain. This CDR3 comprises 15 residues. V was pared by 3 bases and J by 0 bases, with 11 bases between. The V gene's germline CDR1 is SGHTA and CDR2 FQGTGA. CDR3 bases: TGTGCCAGCAGCTTGGGGAGCGGGATGAACACTGAAGCTTTCTTT. Protein: CASSLGSGMNTEAFF.

This chain uses TRBV12-5 with TRBJ2-5; possibly TRBD1 for D (6 bases). Trimming took 1 base from V and 2 from J, leaving 11 bases between them. The germline V gene has CDR1 LGHNT and CDR2 FRNRAP. This CDR3 is 15 amino acids long. CDR3 amino acids: CASGLGQAMQETQYF. CDR3 DNA: TGTGCTAGTGGTTTGGGACAGGCGATGCAAGAGACCCAGTACTTC.

The V and J genes are TRBV5-1 and TRBJ2-1; 7 nucleotides line up with TRBD1. Germline V gene data show CDR1 as SGHRS and CDR2 as YFSETQ. The J segment lost 0 bases and the V segment lost 4 bases, leaving 4 bases of the junction unmatched. This CDR3 comprises 15 residues. In DNA, the CDR3 is TGCGCCAGCAGCCGTGCAGGGGGCTCCTACAATGAGCAGTTCTTC. Its translation is CASSRAGGSYNEQFF.

The chain's CDR3 is CASSLHSGTSGREEQYF. CDR3 bases: TGTGCCAGCAGCTTACACTCCGGGACTAGCGGGAGGGAGGAGCAGTACTTC. This sequence joins TRBV7-6 and TRBJ2-7; the match to TRBD2 covers 16 bases. Germline values: CDR1 SGHVS, CDR2 FNYEAQ. This CDR3 spans 17 amino acids. The V and J ends lost 2 bases and 7 bases, in that order; junction bases with no gene match: 8.

The chain combines TRBV10-3 with TRBJ1-5, with D uncertain. Germline CDR1 reads ENHRY; CDR2 reads SYGVKD. There are 15 residues in the CDR3. V was shortened by 3 bases and J by 4 bases, with 13 bases between the two germline ends. CDR3 coding DNA: TGTGCCATCAGTGATTGGGAGAAAGAGAATCAGCCCCAGCATTTT. Residues: CAISDWEKENQPQHF.

This sequence joins TRBV6-2 or TRBV6-3 and TRBJ1-1; 10 nucleotides match TRBD1. Germline V gene data show CDR1 as MNHEY and CDR2 as SVGEGT. The CDR3 consists of 15 residues. V shed 4 bases and J 8 bases; nucleotides not matched to a gene: 10. This chain's CDR3 is CASSFQTGGSSEAFF. CDR3 coding DNA: TGTGCCAGCAGTTTTCAGACAGGGGGCTCTTCCGAAGCTTTCTTT.

The chain employs TRBV30 and TRBJ2-7; D possibly corresponds to TRBD2 (5 bases). The CDR3 extends over 14 amino acids. Trimming took 4 bases from V and 2 from J, leaving 15 bases between them. Germline-derived CDR1 and CDR2 are GTSNPN and SVGIG (reference sequence). The CDR3 region is CAWISERLPYEQYF. The CDR3 region has the DNA TGTGCCTGGATTAGCGAGCGGTTACCCTACGAGCAGTACTTC.

The chain joins TRBV28 to TRBJ1-3; 9 bases match TRBD1. Losses at the gene ends were 4 bases for V and 2 bases for J; bases not matched to a gene: 6. Germline V gene data show CDR1 as MDHEN and CDR2 as SYDVKM. This CDR3 contains 16 residues. The CDR3 here is CASSSTGGLAGNTIYF. As DNA, the CDR3 is TGTGCCAGCAGTTCTACAGGGGGCTTGGCTGGAAACACCATATATTTT.

The gene calls are TRBV2 and TRBJ2-7; TRBD1 aligns across 12 bases. Looked up from germline, CDR1 is SNHLY and CDR2 is FYNNEI. The CDR3 loop spans 14 amino acids. Unmatched junction bases numbered 8, after V lost 10 bases and J lost 4 bases. CDR3 in DNA: TGTGCCACCGAGGGACAGGGGGCGCGGTACGAGCAGTACTTC. Translation gives CATEGQGARYEQYF.

This chain links TRBV12-3 or TRBV12-4 with TRBJ2-2; D is uncertain. V was cut by 3 bases and J by 5 bases, with 7 bases left in between. CDR3 length: 13 amino acids. In DNA, the CDR3 is TGTGCCAGCAGTTTCGACACGACCGGGGAGCTGTTTTTT. Its translation is CASSFDTTGELFF.

The chain has TRBV14 and TRBJ1-6; D possibly corresponds to TRBD1 (6 bases). Germline loops: CDR1 SGHDN, CDR2 FVKESK. This CDR3 spans 16 amino acids. V lost 4 bases to trimming and J lost 7 bases, with 17 bases between them. The CDR3 region has the DNA TGTGCCAGCAGCCGTCTGGGGGGGGCGAGGAATTCACCCCTCCACTTT. Translating gives CASSRLGGARNSPLHF.

The rearrangement uses TRBV6-5 and TRBJ2-5; D is ambiguous. Trimming left V 2 bases short and J 1 base short, with 14 bases between. Germline CDR1 MNHEY, CDR2 SVGAGI. The CDR3 loop spans 16 amino acids. The chain's CDR3 is CASSYPHGAVQETQYF. The CDR3 DNA is TGTGCCAGCAGTTACCCCCACGGCGCGGTCCAAGAGACCCAGTACTTC.

The chain uses TRBV4-3 and TRBJ1-3; D ambiguous. The V and J ends lost 1 base and 0 bases respectively, with 7 bases between them. This CDR3 contains 15 residues. The germline CDR1 and CDR2 sequences are LGHNA and YSLEER. In DNA form, the CDR3 reads TGCGCCAGCAGCCAAGGTCTCAGCTCTGGAAACACCATATATTTT. This translates into CASSQGLSSGNTIYF.

The rearrangement uses TRBV15 and TRBJ2-7; 12 positions match TRBD2. J was trimmed by 10 bases and V by 0 bases; bases with no gene match: 7. The germline V gene encodes CDR1 LNHNV and CDR2 YYDKDF (reference sequence). This CDR3 has 15 amino acids. The CDR3 coding sequence is TGTGCCACCAGCAGAGATCGACTAGCGGGAGTGAATCAGTACTTC. Its translation is CATSRDRLAGVNQYF.

In this sample, this clone turned up a few times. The rearrangement links TRBV6-5 to TRBJ1-2; the D gene is possibly TRBD1 (5 bases). Germline CDR1 MNHEY, CDR2 SVGAGI. The CDR3 is 14 amino acids. V shed 4 bases and J shed 0 bases, with 9 bases lying between them. CDR3 loop: CASSSGGANYGYTF. CDR3 sequence (DNA): TGTGCCAGCAGTTCGGGGGGTGCTAACTATGGCTACACCTTC.

This chain connects TRBV18 to TRBJ1-4; tentative D call: TRBD1 (6 bases). The CDR3 totals 14 residues. The germline CDR1 and CDR2 sequences are KGHSH and LQKENI. V was pared by 5 bases and J by 5 bases, with 12 bases between. CDR3 in DNA: TGTGCCAGCTCAACCGGACAGTCAAATGAAAAACTGTTTTTT. This gives the protein CASSTGQSNEKLFF.

The sample holds one count of this clone. The chain combines TRBV6-2 or TRBV6-3 with TRBJ2-5; D might be TRBD2 (5 bases). Between the trimmed V and J ends, which lost 2 bases and 4 bases, there was a span of 14 bases. The CDR3 covers 15 residues. Germline V gene sequence: CDR1 MNHEY, CDR2 SVGEGT. As DNA, the CDR3 is TGTGCCAGCAGTTACGTCTCTACTAGGGCAGAGACCCAGTACTTC. It codes for CASSYVSTRAETQYF.

The chain uses TRBV5-4 and TRBJ1-2, with D possibly matching TRBD1 (6 bases). From germline, CDR1 is SGHNT and CDR2 YYREEE (reference sequence). The CDR3 length is 17 residues. The V gene lost 5 bases and the J gene lost 3 bases, with 23 bases spanning the gap. CDR3 nucleotides: TGTGCCAGCAGTCATCCCCTCGGAGCGGGGGCAGACTATGGCTACACCTTC. Translating gives CASSHPLGAGADYGYTF. The variable domain in full, with the rest retrieved from reference TRBV5-4 and TRBJ1-2, is ETGVTQSPTHLIKTRGQQVTLRCSSQSGHNTVSWYQQALGQGPQFIFQYYREEENGRGNFPPRFSGLQFPNYSSELNVNALELDDSALYLCASSHPLGAGADYGYTFGSGTRLTVV.

CDR3 region: CATSRGDSNTEAFF. CDR3 DNA: TGTGCCACCAGCAGAGGGGACAGCAACACTGAAGCTTTCTTT. The chain combines TRBV15 with TRBJ1-1; 7 bases fit TRBD1. CDR1 and CDR2 (germline): LNHNV, YYDKDF (reference sequence). CDR3 length equals 14 residues. V was pared by 1 base and J by 2 bases, with 1 base of the junction left unmatched.

The chain employs TRBV18 and TRBJ2-1; TRBD2 matches at 7 bases. Germline loops: CDR1 KGHSH, CDR2 LQKENI. V was clipped by 2 bases and J by 3 bases; unmatched bases: 7. The CDR3 is 16 amino acids. CDR3 sequence (DNA): TGTGCCAGCTCACCAGGGACTACCGCCTTCTACAATGAGCAGTTCTTC. Amino acid sequence: CASSPGTTAFYNEQFF. Based on the CDR3 plus reference TRBV18 and TRBJ2-1, the full variable domain is NAGVMQNPRHLVRRRGQEARLRCSPMKGHSHVYWYRQLPEEGLKFMVYLQKENIIDESGMPKERFSAEFPKEGPSILRIQQVVRGDSAAYFCASSPGTTAFYNEQFFGPGTRLTVL.

The rearrangement uses TRBV5-4 and TRBJ1-1; D is undetermined. Germline V gene lookup returns CDR1 SGHNT and CDR2 YYREEE (reference sequence). V was trimmed by 3 bases and J by 3 bases, leaving 9 bases between them. The CDR3 contains 13 residues. The CDR3 nucleotides are TGTGCCAGCAGCTCTCTCGGAGACACTGAAGCTTTCTTT. Amino acids: CASSSLGDTEAFF. The whole variable domain, filled in from reference TRBV5-4 and TRBJ1-1, reads ETGVTQSPTHLIKTRGQQVTLRCSSQSGHNTVSWYQQALGQGPQFIFQYYREEENGRGNFPPRFSGLQFPNYSSELNVNALELDDSALYLCASSSLGDTEAFFGQGTRLTVV.

The chain joins TRBV10-1 to TRBJ2-7; D might be TRBD2 (6 bases). The germline V and J ends were trimmed by 6 bases and 4 bases, with 31 bases remaining between them. CDR3 size: 19 residues. CDR1 and CDR2 (germline): WNHNN, SYGVQD (reference sequence). The CDR3 spells CASRNKACGTSTKVYEQYF. The CDR3 nucleotides are TGCGCCAGCAGGAACAAAGCCTGCGGGACGTCGACTAAGGTATACGAGCAGTACTTC.